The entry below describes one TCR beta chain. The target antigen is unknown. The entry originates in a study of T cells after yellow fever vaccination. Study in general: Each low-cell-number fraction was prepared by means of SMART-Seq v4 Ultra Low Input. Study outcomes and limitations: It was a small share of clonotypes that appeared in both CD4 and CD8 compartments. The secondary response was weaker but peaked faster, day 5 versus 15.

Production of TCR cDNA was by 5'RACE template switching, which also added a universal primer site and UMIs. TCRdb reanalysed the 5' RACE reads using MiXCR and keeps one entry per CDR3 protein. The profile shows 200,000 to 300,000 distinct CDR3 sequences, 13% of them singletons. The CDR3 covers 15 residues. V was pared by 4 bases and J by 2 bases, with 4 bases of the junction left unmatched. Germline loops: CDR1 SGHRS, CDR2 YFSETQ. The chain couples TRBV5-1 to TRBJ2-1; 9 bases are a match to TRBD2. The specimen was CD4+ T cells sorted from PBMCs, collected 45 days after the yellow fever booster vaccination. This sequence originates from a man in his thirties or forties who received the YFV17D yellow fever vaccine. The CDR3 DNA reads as TGCGCCAGCAGCCAGACTAGCGGCACCTACAATGAGCAGTTCTTC. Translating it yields CASSQTSGTYNEQFF. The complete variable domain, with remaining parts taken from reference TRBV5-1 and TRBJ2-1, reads KAGVTQTPRYLIKTRGQQVTLSCSPISGHRSVSWYQQTPGQGLQFLFEYFSETQRNKGNFPGRFSGRQFSNSRSEMNVSTLELGDSALYLCASSQTSGTYNEQFFGPGTRLTVL.